This TCR beta chain was identified in a study of T cell changes during pregnancy in multiple sclerosis. Trimming pared 6 bases from V and 6 bases from J, leaving 15 bases between. This CDR3 comprises 13 residues. From germline, CDR1 is SQVTM and CDR2 ANQGSEA. TCRdb's table, derived via immunoSEQ multiplex PCR, lists solely in-frame clones and lacks some. In the table there are 50,000 to 65,000 clones, around 90% of which are singletons. This clonotype was obtained from a female donor with multiple sclerosis, enrolled in a pregnancy study. Sequenced here: peripheral blood, sampled in the first trimester of pregnancy. J is TRBJ2-1 and V is TRBV29-1, with a tentative D call TRBD1 (6 bases). CDR3 sequence: CSVARTVGNEQFF. Written as DNA, the CDR3 is TGCAGCGTGGCCAGGACAGTAGGCAATGAGCAGTTCTTC.